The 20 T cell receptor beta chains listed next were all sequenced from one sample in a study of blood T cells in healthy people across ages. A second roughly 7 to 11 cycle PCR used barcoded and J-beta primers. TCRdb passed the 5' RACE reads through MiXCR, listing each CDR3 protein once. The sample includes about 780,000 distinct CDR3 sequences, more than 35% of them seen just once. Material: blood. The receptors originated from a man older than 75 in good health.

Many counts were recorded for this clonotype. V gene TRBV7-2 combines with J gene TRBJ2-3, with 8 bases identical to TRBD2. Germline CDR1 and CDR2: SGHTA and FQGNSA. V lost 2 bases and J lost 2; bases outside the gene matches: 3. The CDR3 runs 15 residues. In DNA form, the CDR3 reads TGTGCCAGCAGCTTATGGACTAGCCCCACAGATACGCAGTATTTT. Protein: CASSLWTSPTDTQYF.

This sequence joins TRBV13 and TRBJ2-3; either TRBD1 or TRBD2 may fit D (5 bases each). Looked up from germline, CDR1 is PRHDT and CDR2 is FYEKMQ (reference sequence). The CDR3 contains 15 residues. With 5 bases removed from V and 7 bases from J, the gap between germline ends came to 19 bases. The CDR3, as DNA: TGTGCCAGCAGCGCCCGGGACCGGGAAATGAATACGCAGTATTTT. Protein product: CASSARDREMNTQYF. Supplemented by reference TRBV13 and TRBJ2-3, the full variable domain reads AAGVIQSPRHLIKEKRETATLKCYPIPRHDTVYWYQQGPGQDPQFLISFYEKMQSDKGSIPDRFSAQQFSDYHSELNMSSLELGDSALYFCASSARDREMNTQYFGPGTRLTVL.

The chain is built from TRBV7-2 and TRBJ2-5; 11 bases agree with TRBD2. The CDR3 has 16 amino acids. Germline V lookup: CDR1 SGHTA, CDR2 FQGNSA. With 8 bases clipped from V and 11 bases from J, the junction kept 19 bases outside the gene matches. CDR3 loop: CASGTRGASGRKWQYF. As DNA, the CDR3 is TGTGCCAGCGGCACCCGGGGCGCTAGCGGGAGGAAATGGCAGTACTTC. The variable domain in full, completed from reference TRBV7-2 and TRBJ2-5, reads GAGVSQSPSNKVTEKGKDVELRCDPISGHTALYWYRQSLGQGLEFLIYFQGNSAPDKSGLPSDRFSAERTGGSVSTLTIQRTQQEDSAVYLCASGTRGASGRKWQYFGPGTRLLVL.

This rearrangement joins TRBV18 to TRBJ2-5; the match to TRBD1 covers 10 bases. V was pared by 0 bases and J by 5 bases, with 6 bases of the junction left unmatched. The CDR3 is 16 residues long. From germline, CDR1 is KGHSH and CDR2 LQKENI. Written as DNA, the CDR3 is TGTGCCAGCTCACCACCGCAGGGACAGGGGATGGAGACCCAGTACTTC. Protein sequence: CASSPPQGQGMETQYF.

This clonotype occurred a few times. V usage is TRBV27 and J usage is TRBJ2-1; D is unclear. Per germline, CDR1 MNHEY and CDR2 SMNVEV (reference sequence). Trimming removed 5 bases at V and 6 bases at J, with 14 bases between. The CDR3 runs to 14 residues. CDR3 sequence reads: CASSMGSPANEQFF. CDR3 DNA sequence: TGTGCCAGCAGTATGGGCTCCCCGGCCAATGAGCAGTTCTTC.

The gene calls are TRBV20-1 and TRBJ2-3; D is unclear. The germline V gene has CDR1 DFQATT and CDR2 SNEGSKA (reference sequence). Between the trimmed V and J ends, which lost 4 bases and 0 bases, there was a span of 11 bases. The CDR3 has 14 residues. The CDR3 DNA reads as TGCAGTGCTAAAGGGCAGCCTAGCACAGATACGCAGTATTTT. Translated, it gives CSAKGQPSTDTQYF.

The CDR3 is CAWSEVRGAQYF. For the CDR3, the DNA is TGTGCCTGGAGTGAGGTCAGAGGGGCCCAGTACTTC. The genes are TRBV30 and TRBJ2-5; perhaps D is TRBD1 or TRBD2 (5 bases each). V dropped 1 base and J dropped 9 bases, with 12 bases sitting between them. CDR1 and CDR2 from the germline V gene are GTSNPN and SVGIG (reference sequence). The CDR3 has 12 amino acids.

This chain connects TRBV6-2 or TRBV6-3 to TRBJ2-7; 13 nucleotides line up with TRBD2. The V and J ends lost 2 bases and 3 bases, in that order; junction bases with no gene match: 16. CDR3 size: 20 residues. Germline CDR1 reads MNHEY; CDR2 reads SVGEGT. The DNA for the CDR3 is TGTGCCAGCAGTTACGTGACGGGGACTAGCGGGGCTCCGAAGCACTACGAGCAGTACTTC. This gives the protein CASSYVTGTSGAPKHYEQYF.

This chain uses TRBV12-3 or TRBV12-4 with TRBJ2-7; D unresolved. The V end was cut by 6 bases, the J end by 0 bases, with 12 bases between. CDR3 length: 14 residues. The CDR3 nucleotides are TGTGCCAGCAGAACTACCCTGGCCTCCTACGAGCAGTACTTC. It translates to CASRTTLASYEQYF.

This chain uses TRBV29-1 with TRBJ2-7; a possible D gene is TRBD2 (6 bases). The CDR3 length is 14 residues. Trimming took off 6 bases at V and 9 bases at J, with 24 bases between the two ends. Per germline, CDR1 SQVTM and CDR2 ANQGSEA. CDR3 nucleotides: TGCAGCGTCTCCGAATTACTAGCCGGAGAGGTGCAGTACTTC. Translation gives CSVSELLAGEVQYF.

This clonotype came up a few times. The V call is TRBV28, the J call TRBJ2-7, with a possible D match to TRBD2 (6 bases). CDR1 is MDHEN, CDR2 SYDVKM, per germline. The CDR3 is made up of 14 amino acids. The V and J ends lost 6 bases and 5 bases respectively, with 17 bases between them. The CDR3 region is CASRAPGGGNEQYF. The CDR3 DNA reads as TGTGCCAGCAGGGCCCCTGGGGGAGGCAACGAGCAGTACTTC.

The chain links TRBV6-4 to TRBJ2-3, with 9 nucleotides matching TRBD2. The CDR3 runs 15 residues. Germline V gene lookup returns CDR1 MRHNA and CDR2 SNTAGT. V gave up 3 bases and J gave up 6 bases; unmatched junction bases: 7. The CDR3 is CASSEVGGGADTQYF. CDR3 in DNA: TGTGCCAGCAGTGAAGTAGGCGGGGGGGCCGATACGCAGTATTTT.

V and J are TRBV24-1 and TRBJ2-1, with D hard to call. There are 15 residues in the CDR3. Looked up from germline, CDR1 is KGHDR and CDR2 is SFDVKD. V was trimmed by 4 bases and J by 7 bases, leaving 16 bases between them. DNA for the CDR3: TGTGCCACCAGTGACCCCCTGCGACAAATTAATGAGCAGTTCTTC. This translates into CATSDPLRQINEQFF.

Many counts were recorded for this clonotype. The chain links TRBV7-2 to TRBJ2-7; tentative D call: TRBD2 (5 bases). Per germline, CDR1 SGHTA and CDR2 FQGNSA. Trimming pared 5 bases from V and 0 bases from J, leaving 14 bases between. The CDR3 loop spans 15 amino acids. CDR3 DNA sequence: TGTGCCAGCAGCCCCCCAGCGGCCTCCTCCTACGAGCAGTACTTC. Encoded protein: CASSPPAASSYEQYF.

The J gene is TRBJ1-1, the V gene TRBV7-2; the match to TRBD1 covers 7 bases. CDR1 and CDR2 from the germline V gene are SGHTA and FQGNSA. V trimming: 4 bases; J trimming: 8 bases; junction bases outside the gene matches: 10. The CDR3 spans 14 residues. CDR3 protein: CASSSKGAPGEAFF. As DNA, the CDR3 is TGTGCCAGCAGCTCAAAGGGGGCGCCAGGGGAAGCTTTCTTT.

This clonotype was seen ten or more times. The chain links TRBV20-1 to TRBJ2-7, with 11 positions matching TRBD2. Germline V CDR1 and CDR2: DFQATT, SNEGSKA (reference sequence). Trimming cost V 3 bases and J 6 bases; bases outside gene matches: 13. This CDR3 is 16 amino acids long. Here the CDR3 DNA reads TGCAGTGCTAGTTTTAGCGGGAGGGGGACGTACGGCGAGCAGTACTTC. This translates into CSASFSGRGTYGEQYF.

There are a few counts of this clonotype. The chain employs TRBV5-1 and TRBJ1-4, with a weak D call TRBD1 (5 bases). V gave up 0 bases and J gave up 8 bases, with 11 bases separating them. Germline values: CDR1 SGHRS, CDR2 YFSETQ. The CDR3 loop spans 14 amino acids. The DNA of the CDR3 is TGCGCCAGCAGCTTGGGAAGGGCAGGGGAAAAACTGTTTTTT. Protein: CASSLGRAGEKLFF.

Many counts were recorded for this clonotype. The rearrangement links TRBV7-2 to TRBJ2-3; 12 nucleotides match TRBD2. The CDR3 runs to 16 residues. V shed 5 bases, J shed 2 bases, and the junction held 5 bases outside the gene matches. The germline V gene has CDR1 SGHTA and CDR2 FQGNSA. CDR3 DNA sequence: TGTGCCAGCAGCGCCAGACTAGCGGGAGACACAGATACGCAGTATTTT. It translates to CASSARLAGDTDTQYF.

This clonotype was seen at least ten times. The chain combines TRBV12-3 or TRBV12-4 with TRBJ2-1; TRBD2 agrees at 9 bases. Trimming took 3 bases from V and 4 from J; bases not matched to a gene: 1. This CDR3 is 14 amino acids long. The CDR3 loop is CASSLAGGYNEQFF. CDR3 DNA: TGTGCCAGCAGTTTGGCGGGAGGGTACAATGAGCAGTTCTTC.

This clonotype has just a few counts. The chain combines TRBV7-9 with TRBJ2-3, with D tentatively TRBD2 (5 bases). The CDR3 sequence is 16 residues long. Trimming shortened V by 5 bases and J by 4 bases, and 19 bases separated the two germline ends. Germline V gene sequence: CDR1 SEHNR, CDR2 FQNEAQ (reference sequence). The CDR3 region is CASSPSPNADSDTQYF. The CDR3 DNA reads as TGTGCCAGCAGCCCTAGCCCTAACGCGGATTCAGATACGCAGTATTTT. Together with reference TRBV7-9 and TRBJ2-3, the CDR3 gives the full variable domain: DTGVSQNPRHKITKRGQNVTFRCDPISEHNRLYWYRQTLGQGPEFLTYFQNEAQLEKSRLLSDRFSAERPKGSFSTLEIQRTEQGDSAMYLCASSPSPNADSDTQYFGPGTRLTVL.